A single sample gave rise to the 7 T cell receptor beta chains below, sequenced in a study of T cells in Graves' hyperthyroidism and ophthalmopathy. RNA transcripts yielded amplified TCR beta CDR3 regions. A set of HTBI primers served as the primers for a first-round RT-PCR of the TCR CDR3. TCRdb reprocessed the multiplex PCR reads with MiXCR, giving one entry per CDR3 protein. The sample gives around 440,000 distinct CDR3 sequences, less than 20% of which show up once; about 14% is in the top ten. Sequenced input: blood. The receptors originated from a woman aged 18-29 years with Graves' hyperthyroidism.

As to this clonotype: The CDR3 does not close with the conserved phenylalanine or tryptophan, likely indicating a read error. The genes are TRBV10-2 and TRBJ1-1; 8 bases match TRBD1. The CDR3 covers 14 residues. V trimming: 5 bases; J trimming: 1 base; junction bases outside the gene matches: 3. The germline gives CDR1 WSHSY, CDR2 SAAADI. In DNA form, the CDR3 reads TGCGCCAGCAGTTCCGGGACAGGGAACACTGAAGCTTTCCTT. Translated, it gives CASSSGTGNTEAFL.

The chain recombines TRBV12-3 or TRBV12-4 with TRBJ1-1; D not certain. V lost 6 bases to trimming and J lost 4 bases, with 9 bases between them. This CDR3 comprises 12 residues. This CDR3 reads CASRDGFTEAFF. The CDR3 DNA sequence: TGTGCCAGCAGAGACGGGTTCACTGAAGCTTTCTTT.

This clonotype has a count of ten or more. This chain joins TRBV6-1 and TRBJ2-7; TRBD2 is a possible D gene (6 bases). The CDR3 is 13 residues long. Per germline, CDR1 MNHNS and CDR2 SASEGT. With 7 bases removed from V and 5 bases from J, the gap between germline ends came to 15 bases. Here the CDR3 reads CASIGVGLNEQYF. The CDR3 DNA is TGTGCCAGCATCGGAGTGGGACTCAACGAGCAGTACTTC.

This clonotype has just a few counts. This chain joins TRBV18 and TRBJ2-3; 14 bases are shared with TRBD2. After removal of 5 bases from V and 5 bases from J, the junction contained 6 bases not matched to a gene. The CDR3 consists of 16 residues. In germline, CDR1 is KGHSH, CDR2 LQKENI. This chain's CDR3 is CASSKPGLAGVDTQYF. The CDR3 nucleotides read TGTGCCAGCTCAAAACCGGGACTAGCGGGAGTAGATACGCAGTATTTT. Full variable domain (missing parts from reference TRBV18 and TRBJ2-3): NAGVMQNPRHLVRRRGQEARLRCSPMKGHSHVYWYRQLPEEGLKFMVYLQKENIIDESGMPKERFSAEFPKEGPSILRIQQVVRGDSAAYFCASSKPGLAGVDTQYFGPGTRLTVL.

This clonotype was recorded a few times. This chain uses TRBV27 with TRBJ2-3, with 10 bases that match TRBD2. CDR1 MNHEY and CDR2 SMNVEV come from the germline V gene (reference sequence). Germline trimming cut 8 bases from V and 5 bases from J; bases unmatched to any gene: 13. The CDR3 extends over 16 amino acids. The DNA for the CDR3 is TGTGCCAGCTCGCCGGGTCTAGCGGGAGCAGTAGATACGCAGTATTTT. This gives the protein CASSPGLAGAVDTQYF.

V usage is TRBV4-1 and J usage is TRBJ2-2; TRBD2 aligns across 12 bases. Germline CDR1 and CDR2: MGHRA and YSYEKL. V dropped 4 bases and J dropped 0; count of bases not matched to a gene: 9. This CDR3 is built from 19 residues. In nucleotides, the CDR3 is TGCGCCAGCAGCCCTCTTCGAGCTAGCGGGAGGGCGAACACCGGGGAGCTGTTTTTT. Amino acid sequence: CASSPLRASGRANTGELFF.

This clonotype has only one observation. The gene calls are TRBV20-1 and TRBJ2-3, with a weak D call TRBD2 (6 bases). Germline V lookup: CDR1 DFQATT, CDR2 SNEGSKA (reference sequence). V was cut by 5 bases and J by 0 bases, with 15 bases left in between. The CDR3 is 15 amino acids. CDR3: CSASAGHLSTDTQYF. CDR3 coding DNA: TGCAGTGCTTCCGCGGGGCACTTAAGCACAGATACGCAGTATTTT.